The clone carrying this TCR beta chain was recorded at least ten times. Its target is not known. The graft donor-derived T-allo10 cells reportedly recognize host alloantigens, are anergic, and suppress alloantigen-specifically. TCRdb ran MiXCR on the reads and lists one entry per CDR3 protein. The repertoire consists of approximately 72,000 distinct CDR3 sequences, with 63% occurring once and the leading ten covering 7.6%. The data belong to a study of type 1 regulatory T cells. Study information: This in vitro CD4 product, T-allo10, is enriched for Tr1 cells and alloantigen-specific.

Source material: cultured T cells, either the whole culture or a sorted T cell fraction (not recorded which). Indicated subset: Tr1-enriched cell product generated in vitro against host alloantigens. This TCR derives from a human donor in good health.

The CDR3 here is CASSSPGLAYEQYF. In DNA form, the CDR3 reads TGTGCCAGCAGCTCTCCGGGACTAGCCTACGAGCAGTACTTC. This chain joins TRBV5-6 and TRBJ2-7, with 8 bases aligning to TRBD2. This CDR3 comprises 14 residues. With V trimmed by 3 bases and J by 2 bases, 4 bases remained unmatched. Germline V gene sequence: CDR1 SGHDT, CDR2 YYEEEE. Based on the CDR3 plus reference TRBV5-6 and TRBJ2-7, the full variable domain is DAGVTQSPTHLIKTRGQQVTLRCSPKSGHDTVSWYQQALGQGPQFIFQYYEEEERQRGNFPDRFSGHQFPNYSSELNVNALLLGDSALYLCASSSPGLAYEQYFGPGTRLTVT.